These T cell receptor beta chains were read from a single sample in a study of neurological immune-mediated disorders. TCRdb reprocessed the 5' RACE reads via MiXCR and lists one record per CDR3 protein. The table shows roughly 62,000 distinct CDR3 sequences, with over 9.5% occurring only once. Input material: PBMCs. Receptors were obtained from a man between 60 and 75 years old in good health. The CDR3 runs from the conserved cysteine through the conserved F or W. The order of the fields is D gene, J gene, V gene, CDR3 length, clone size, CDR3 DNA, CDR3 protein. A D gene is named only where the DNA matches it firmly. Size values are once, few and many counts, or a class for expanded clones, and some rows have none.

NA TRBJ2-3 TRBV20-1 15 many TGCAGTGCTAGAGATCTGGCTAGCGAATCAGATACGCAGTATTTT CSARDLASESDTQYF
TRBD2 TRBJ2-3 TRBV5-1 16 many TGCGCCAGCAGCCGCTATAGCGGGGGGGCAGAAGATACGCAGTATTTT CASSRYSGGAEDTQYF
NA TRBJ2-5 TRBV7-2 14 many TGTGCCAGCGGACCAGGGGCGCCTGGAGAGACCCAGTACTTC CASGPGAPGETQYF
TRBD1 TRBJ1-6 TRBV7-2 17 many TGTGCCAGCAGCTTAGGTGCAGGGGGCGGATACGGATCACCCCTCCACTTT CASSLGAGGGYGSPLHF
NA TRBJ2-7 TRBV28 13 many TGTGCCAGCTACAAGGGAAATGGGTACGAGCAGTACTTC CASYKGNGYEQYF
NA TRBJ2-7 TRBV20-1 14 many TGCAGTGCTAGAGATCCCCCCTCCTCCTACGAGCAGTACTTC CSARDPPSSYEQYF
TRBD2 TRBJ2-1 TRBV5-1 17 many TGCGCCAGCAGCTTCTCCGGAATTGTAGCGGGGAACAATGAGCAGTTCTTC CASSFSGIVAGNNEQFF
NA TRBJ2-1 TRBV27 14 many TGTGCCAGCAGTTTAGGTGGGATCTACAATGAGCAGTTCTTC CASSLGGIYNEQFF
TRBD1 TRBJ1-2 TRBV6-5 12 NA TGTGCCAGCAGTCGGACAGGGGATGTCTACACCTTC CASSRTGDVYTF
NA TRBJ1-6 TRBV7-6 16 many TGTGCCAGCAGCTTAGGGGAGGCGGGAAGGAATTCACCCCTCCACTTT CASSLGEAGRNSPLHF
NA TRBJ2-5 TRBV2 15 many TGTGCCAGCATCCCACGGGACTCCGGATCGGAGACCCAGTACTTC CASIPRDSGSETQYF
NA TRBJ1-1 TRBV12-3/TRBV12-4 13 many TGTGCCAGCCGGACGGGGGGTGGTACTGAAGCTTTCTTT CASRTGGGTEAFF
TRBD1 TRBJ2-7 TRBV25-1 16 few TGTGCCAGCAGACCTTCGGGTCAGGGGGTTGCCTACGAGCAGTACTTC CASRPSGQGVAYEQYF
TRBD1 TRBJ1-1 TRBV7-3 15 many TGTGCCAGCAGCCTACAGGGGGCTGTGAACACTGAAGCTTTCTTT CASSLQGAVNTEAFF
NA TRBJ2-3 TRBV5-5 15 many TGTGCCAGCAGCTTGGAGCAGGGTGAGGCAGATACGCAGTATTTT CASSLEQGEADTQYF
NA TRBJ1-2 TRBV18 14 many TGTGCCAGCTCACCAGAGAGTTGGGAGAGCGGCTACACCTTC CASSPESWESGYTF
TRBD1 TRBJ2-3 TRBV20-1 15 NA TGCAGTGCCATGATCCCCGGACAGGGCGTAGATACGCAGTATTTT CSAMIPGQGVDTQYF
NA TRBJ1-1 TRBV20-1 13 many TGCAGTGCTAGCAAGGGGGGCTGGGGAGAAGCTTTCTTT CSASKGGWGEAFF
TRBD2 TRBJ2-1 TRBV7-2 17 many TGTGCCAGCAGCTTAGGGCCTTTAAGCGGGGGGGCAAATGAGCAGTTCTTC CASSLGPLSGGANEQFF
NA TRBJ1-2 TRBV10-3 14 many TGTGCCATCAGTGAGGGGGTTGCGGGATATGGCTACACCTTC CAISEGVAGYGYTF
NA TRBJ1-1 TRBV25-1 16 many TGTGCCAGCAGTAAACACGGGACCCCGGGCGGGTTAGAAGCTTTCTTT CASSKHGTPGGLEAFF
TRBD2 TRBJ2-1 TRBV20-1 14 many TGCAGTGCTTTGGCACTAGCGGAGAACAATGAGCAGTTCTTC CSALALAENNEQFF
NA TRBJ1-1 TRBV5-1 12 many TGCGCCAGCAGCCTGGGGGACCAACAAGCTTTCTTT CASSLGDQQAFF
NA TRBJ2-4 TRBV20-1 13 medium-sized TGCAGTGCTAGACCCATTAGTGAGGACATTCAGTACTTC CSARPISEDIQYF
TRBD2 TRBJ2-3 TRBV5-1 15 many TGCGCCAGCAGCTTGTCGGCTAGCGGAACAGATACGCAGTATTTT CASSLSASGTDTQYF
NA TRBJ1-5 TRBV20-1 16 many TGCAGTGCTAGAGATATTACGAGGGGGAGCAATCAGCCCCAGCATTTT CSARDITRGSNQPQHF
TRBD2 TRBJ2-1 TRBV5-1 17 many TGCGCCAGCAGCCCCTCTCAGATAGCGGGGCCCTACAATGAGCAGTTCTTC CASSPSQIAGPYNEQFF
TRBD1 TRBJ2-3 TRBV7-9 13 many TGTGCCAGCAGCTCGAGACAGGGCGGTACGCAGTATTTT CASSSRQGGTQYF
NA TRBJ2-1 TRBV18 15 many TGTGCCAGCTCACCACCCCAGGGCGCGTACAATGAGCAGTTCTTC CASSPPQGAYNEQFF
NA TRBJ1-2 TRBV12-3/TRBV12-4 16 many TGTGCCAGCAGTTTAGGGGGGGGCAGGAAGAACTATGGCTACACCTTC CASSLGGGRKNYGYTF
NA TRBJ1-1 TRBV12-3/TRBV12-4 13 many TGTGCCAGCAGTCCACACAGGGAGACTGAAGCTTTCTTT CASSPHRETEAFF
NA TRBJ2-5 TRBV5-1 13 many TGCGCCAGCAGCTTTTCGTATCAAGAGACCCAGTACTTC CASSFSYQETQYF
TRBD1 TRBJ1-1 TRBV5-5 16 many TGTGCCAGCAGCTTGGTGGGGACAGGGTTGAACACTGAAGCTTTCTTT CASSLVGTGLNTEAFF
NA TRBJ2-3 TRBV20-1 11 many TGCAGTGCGTTAGGCACAGATACGCAGTATTTT CSALGTDTQYF
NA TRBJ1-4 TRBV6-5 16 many TGTGCCAGCAGTTCCCGCCGGACGGGTACTAATGAAAAACTGTTTTTT CASSSRRTGTNEKLFF
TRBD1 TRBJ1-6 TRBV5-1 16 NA TGCACCAGCAGCTTGGCGGGACAGGATTATAATTCACCCCTCTACTTT CTSSLAGQDYNSPLYF
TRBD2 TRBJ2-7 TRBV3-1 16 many TGTGCCAGCAGCCAAGATCGGACTAGCGGGGGCTACGAGCAGTACTTC CASSQDRTSGGYEQYF
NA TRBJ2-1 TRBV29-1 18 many TGCAGCGTTGAAGATTCCCAAGGACCAGATGGACACGACAATGAGCAGTTCTTC CSVEDSQGPDGHDNEQFF
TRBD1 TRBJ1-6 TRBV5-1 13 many TGCGCCAGTTCGACAGGGGAAAATTCACCCCTCCACTTT CASSTGENSPLHF
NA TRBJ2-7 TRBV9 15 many TGTGCCAGCAGCGTAGCGGACAGAAGCTCCTACGAGCAGTACTTC CASSVADRSSYEQYF
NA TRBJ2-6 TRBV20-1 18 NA TGCAGTGCTAGAGATGCTAGAGGTCCCCTCTCTGGGGCCAACGTCCTGACTTTC CSARDARGPLSGANVLTF
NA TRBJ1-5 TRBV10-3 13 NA TGTGCCATCACATATGGGGGGGATCAGCCCCAGCATTTT CAITYGGDQPQHF
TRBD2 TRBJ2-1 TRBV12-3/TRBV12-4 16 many TGTGCCAGCACCCCCACGATTGGCGGGGGGGCTTATGAGCAGTTCTTC CASTPTIGGGAYEQFF
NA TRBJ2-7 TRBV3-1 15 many TGTGCCAGCAGCCAACCGGGGACACCGCCCTACGAGCAGTACTTC CASSQPGTPPYEQYF
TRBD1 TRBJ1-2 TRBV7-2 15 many TGTGCCAGCAGCCCGCAACAGACAGGGGATAGTGGCTACACCTTC CASSPQQTGDSGYTF